This T cell receptor beta chain came from a study of shared clonotypes between healthy human individuals. Whole-study findings and limits: Generation probability values for non-shared clonotypes were lower than those for clonotypes shared by all four donors. With few donors, the genetic and exposure-history diversity represented was limited. Donor clonotype sharing was expected to depend on sequencing depth.

There are 16 residues in the CDR3. The germline V and J ends were trimmed by 3 bases and 2 bases, with 14 bases remaining between them. Per germline, CDR1 LNHDA and CDR2 SQIVND (reference sequence). Of note for this clone: The antigen is unknown.

Original handling: Filtering differed since immunoSEQ provided only junctions, with no quality scores. The assay was immunoSEQ multiplex PCR, and TCRdb's table has in-frame clones only and misses some. V, J and clone size are those of that table, while D and trimming were read from the DNA. The sample consists of some 980,000 clones, more than 75% of them appearing once. The chain uses TRBV19 and TRBJ2-1; tentative D call: TRBD1 (6 bases). Sequences were obtained from memory CD4+ T cells sorted from blood. Subset in this sample: CD45RA-negative fraction. This receptor was obtained from a man between 18 and 35 years old in good health. The CDR3 sequence: CASSIGSGDPYNEQFF. As DNA, the CDR3 is TGTGCCAGTAGTATCGGTTCAGGGGACCCCTACAATGAGCAGTTCTTC.